This T cell receptor (beta chain) stems from a study of T cells in Graves' hyperthyroidism and ophthalmopathy. About the research overall: At the time of initial diagnosis and before any treatment, peripheral blood was collected.

Study observations and caveats: Most clonotypes expanded in the thyroid (above 0.001) were also present in blood.

The germline gives CDR1 MGHRA, CDR2 YSYEKL. Trimming removed 1 base at V and 6 bases at J, with 7 bases between. The CDR3 length is 13 residues. Diagnosis of hyperthyroidism was new in patients aged 18 to 65, and its duration was under 2 months. TCR beta CDR3 sequences were amplified from RNA transcripts. Initially, a first-round RT-PCR of the TCR CDR3 employed the HTBI primer set. TCRdb itself ran the multiplex PCR reads through MiXCR, one entry per CDR3 protein. The sample holds about 290,000 distinct CDR3 sequences, roughly 15% seen once. This clonotype showed up many times. Antigen unknown. The TCR comes from a woman aged 30 to 39 with Graves' hyperthyroidism that later progressed to Graves' ophthalmopathy. Sequenced sample: blood. The chain combines TRBV4-1 with TRBJ1-5, with D hard to call. DNA for the CDR3: TGCGCCAGCAGCCAAGTAGGGCGTCAGCCCCAGCATTTT. This sequence encodes CASSQVGRQPQHF.